The clone carrying this T cell receptor beta chain was recorded a few times. Its antigen is still unknown. The treatment here: oral pan-JAK inhibitor, 5-10 mg twice daily. The data stem from a study of CD8+ T cells in alopecia areata. Study-level points and caveats: Clonality exceeded that of normal scalp in lesional scalp, most notably in alopecia totalis/universalis.

cDNA reverse transcribed from extracted RNA served as the sequencing template. The method was immunoSEQ multiplex PCR; TCRdb's version includes in-frame clones alone and lacks a portion of them. The data contain 98,000 or so clones, under 70% of them singletons. Trimming removed 6 bases from V and 2 bases from J, with 13 bases in between. Germline CDR1 and CDR2: SEHNR and FQNEAQ (reference sequence). This CDR3 spans 15 amino acids. This receptor was obtained from a human donor with alopecia areata. J is TRBJ2-2 and V is TRBV7-9, with D tentatively TRBD2 (6 bases). This sample comprised CD8+ T cells sorted from blood, obtained at week 4, from a patient treated with tofacitinib. Here the CDR3 reads CASSSAGRNTGELFF. DNA for the CDR3: TGTGCCAGCAGTTCTGCGGGGCGAAACACCGGGGAGCTGTTTTTT.